Following are 7 T cell receptor beta chains from one sample sequenced in a study of T and B cells in COVID-19 patients. TRB rearrangements were amplified by multiplex PCR with BIOMED2 TRB-A/B primers. Each CDR3 protein gets one entry after TCRdb re-called the multiplex PCR reads with MiXCR. The data show thousands of distinct CDR3 sequences, roughly a quarter seen once. From blood, about 240-500 ng of genomic DNA served as TRB template. Sequences were obtained from blood. The receptors derive from a human donor with active COVID-19. The donor label of this sample is uncertain.

The chain is built from TRBV24-1 and TRBJ1-6; TRBD1 might be the D (6 bases). Germline CDR1 reads KGHDR; CDR2 reads SFDVKD. The length of the CDR3 is 13 residues. V was pared by 7 bases and J by 7 bases, with 10 bases between. CDR3 sequence (DNA): TGTGCCACCAGCCGGACAGAGAATTCACCCCTCCACTTT. Translating gives CATSRTENSPLHF.

By share of the sample, this clonotype is medium-sized (0.01 to 0.1%). This chain uses TRBV6-1 with TRBJ2-1; TRBD2 matches 13 bases. There are 15 residues in the CDR3. Germline V gives CDR1 MNHNS, CDR2 SASEGT. V dropped 6 bases and J dropped 5; count of bases not matched to a gene: 4. The DNA for the CDR3 is TGTGCCAGCAGAGGGGGACTAGCGGGGAACAATGAGCAGTTCTTC. Encoded protein: CASRGGLAGNNEQFF.

In its sample, this clonotype ranks as medium-sized (0.01 to 0.1%). The CDR3: CASSWGVSRAGEAFF. The CDR3 coding sequence is TGTGCCAGCAGCTGGGGCGTTAGCCGCGCAGGAGAAGCTTTCTTT. The chain employs TRBV11-3 and TRBJ1-1, with D perhaps matching TRBD1 (5 bases). The CDR3 runs to 15 residues. CDR1 and CDR2 (germline): SGHNT, YENEEA. Trimming removed 4 bases from V and 8 bases from J, with 20 bases in between.

The V call is TRBV7-9, the J call TRBJ2-3; D is perhaps TRBD1 (6 bases). The CDR3 covers 15 residues. Trimming pared 2 bases from V and 1 base from J, leaving 10 bases between. Germline loops: CDR1 SEHNR, CDR2 FQNEAQ (reference sequence). CDR3 coding DNA: TGTGCCAGCAGCTTATACGGACAGCGCACAGATACGCAGTATTTT. Translating it yields CASSLYGQRTDTQYF.

This rearrangement joins TRBV6-5 to TRBJ1-2; TRBD1 agrees at 7 bases. The CDR3 sequence is 12 residues long. J was trimmed by 3 bases and V by 10 bases; bases with no gene match: 5. From germline, CDR1 is MNHEY and CDR2 SVGAGI. CDR3 sequence reads: CATHDRDYGYTF. DNA for the CDR3: TGTGCCACCCACGACAGGGACTATGGCTACACCTTC.

The V call is TRBV11-1, the J call TRBJ2-2; D perhaps matches TRBD1 (9 bases). The CDR3 extends over 16 amino acids. Trimming pared 6 bases from V and 4 bases from J, leaving 18 bases between. Germline CDR1 SGHAT, CDR2 FQDESV (reference sequence). The chain's CDR3 is CASRPGGTGTTGELFF. As DNA, the CDR3 is TGTGCCAGCAGGCCGGGGGGGACAGGGACCACCGGGGAGCTGTTTTTT.

The table lists this clonotype with a few counts. CDR3 DNA: TGTGCCAGCTCACCTAGGACAGGGATGGGGTCCTACGAGCAGTACTTC. Its protein is CASSPRTGMGSYEQYF. The genes are TRBV18 and TRBJ2-7; 8 bases align to TRBD1. CDR1 and CDR2 from the germline V gene are KGHSH and LQKENI. The CDR3 sequence is 16 residues long. V was clipped by 3 bases and J by 1 base; unmatched bases: 8.